A single sample is the source of the 27 T cell receptor beta chains below, sequenced in a study of CD8+ T cells in alopecia areata. RNA extraction and reverse transcription yielded cDNA as sequencing template. Produced via immunoSEQ multiplex PCR; TCRdb's table is partial and in-frame only. The specimen has roughly 260,000 clones, none found just once. Cells pooled from cutaneous lymph nodes were sorted on CD4, CD8alpha, NKG2D, NKG2ACE and other markers. The sample consisted of CD4+ T cells sorted from a lymph node. The receptors stem from a C3H/HeJ mouse with alopecia areata. These mice share the MHC haplotype H2-k.

This clone has only a few counts. A read error may produce the germline difference seen at one junction end. Gene names are the mouse ones. Sequencing ends 4 residues short of the CDR3 end; the germline J gene provides the rest. The chain joins TRBV13-3 to TRBJ2-4; 7 bases map to TRBD2. CDR1 and CDR2 from the germline V gene are NNHDY and SYVADS. This CDR3 region has 13 residues. The CDR3 loop is CPSRGLGQNTLYF. The CDR3 DNA, read in part, is TGTCCCAGCAGAGGACTGGGTCAAAAC. The full variable domain, rest sourced from reference TRBV13-3 and TRBJ2-4, is EAAVTQSPRSKVAVTGGKVTLSCHQTNNHDYMYWYRQDTGHGLRLIHYSYVADSTEKGDIPDGYKASRPSQENFSLILELASLSQTAVYFCPSRGLGQNTLYFGAGTRLSVL.

This clone was found a few times. The gene symbols are mouse symbols. The missing CDR3 end, 4 residues past where the read stops, is filled in from the germline J gene. V usage is TRBV13-1 and J usage is TRBJ2-7; possibly TRBD1 for D (6 bases). Trimming left V 5 bases short and J 3 bases short, with 9 bases between. Germline V gives CDR1 NSHNY, CDR2 SYGAGN. The CDR3 spans 12 residues. The CDR3 loop is CASRGHVYEQYF. Partial CDR3 DNA: TGTGCCAGCAGGGGACACGTCTAT.

This clone was picked up a small number of times. These gene names are mouse names. The sequence runs out 4 residues before the end of the CDR3; the remainder is reconstructed from the germline J gene. Other DNA sequences from this sample encode an identical CDR3 as well. The J gene is TRBJ2-7, the V gene TRBV13-1; 12 nucleotides match TRBD2. The germline V gene has CDR1 NSHNY and CDR2 SYGAGN. The CDR3 has 13 residues. This chain's CDR3 is CASKTGGAYEQYF. CDR3 DNA (partial): TGTGCCAGCAAGACTGGGGGGGCATAT.

Comment on this clone: Gene names and germline match the mouse. The CDR3 protein is CASTRDNSAETLYF. The sequenced part of the CDR3 DNA is TGTGCCAGCACCCGGGACAATAGTGCAGAA. The rearrangement uses TRBV13-3 and TRBJ2-3, with D possibly matching TRBD1 (6 bases). The read is 4 residues too short to cover the CDR3 end, so that end is filled in from the germline J gene. CDR1 and CDR2 from the germline V gene are NNHDY and SYVADS. CDR3 length: 14 residues. Between the trimmed V and J ends, which lost 6 bases and 0 bases, there was a span of 11 bases.

On this clone: Each gene name is a mouse one. The read ends 4 residues early relative to the CDR3; the germline J gene fills the gap. This rearrangement joins TRBV13-3 to TRBJ2-3; D call uncertain. The CDR3 has 15 residues. The V gene lost 1 base and the J gene lost 0 bases, with 9 bases spanning the gap. Germline-derived CDR1 and CDR2 are NNHDY and SYVADS. Incomplete CDR3 DNA: TGTGCCAGCAGTGATCGCCTGGTTAGTGCAGAA. It codes for CASSDRLVSAE. The whole CDR3 region reads CASSDRLVSAETLYF.

This clone showed up just a few times. The gene symbols are mouse symbols. The CDR3 end is not reached by the read, which stops 4 residues before it; the germline J gene fills it in. The same CDR3 is also encoded by other DNA sequences in this sample. V gene TRBV5 combines with J gene TRBJ2-2; 7 bases fit TRBD1. The CDR3 consists of 15 residues. The germline V gene has CDR1 LGHNA and CDR2 YNLKQL (reference sequence). With V trimmed by 4 bases and J by 0 bases, 2 bases remained unmatched. CDR3 DNA, as far as it was read: TGTGCCAGCAGCCTCGGACAGGCAAACACCGGG. It codes for CASSLGQANTG. The full-length CDR3 reads as CASSLGQANTGQLYF.

The table lists this clone with a few counts. The genes are named according to mouse. CDR3 DNA, as far as it was read: TGTGCCAGCAGCCAAGTCCGGGACAGGTCAAACTCC. This codes for CASSQVRDRSNS. The CDR3 in its entirety is CASSQVRDRSNSDYTF. The chain couples TRBV5 to TRBJ1-2; TRBD1 matches 8 bases. The DNA ends 4 residues before the CDR3 does, and the rest of the CDR3 is filled in from the germline J gene. The CDR3 is 16 amino acids. Germline CDR1 LGHNA, CDR2 YNLKQL (reference sequence). V shed 1 base and J 0 bases; nucleotides not matched to a gene: 4.

Of note for this clone: All gene names here are mouse names. From the germline J gene comes the end of the CDR3, since the read stops 4 residues before it. Other DNA variants within this sample encode the same CDR3. The chain joins TRBV1 to TRBJ2-7, with D maybe TRBD1 (6 bases). CDR3 length: 12 residues. The germline gives CDR1 NSQYPW, CDR2 LRSPGD (reference sequence). This chain's CDR3 is CTCSARGYEQYF. The sequenced part of the CDR3 DNA is TGCACCTGCAGTGCGAGGGGGTAT.

This clone was recorded a few times. The gene names here belong to mouse. The DNA ends 4 residues before the CDR3 does, and the rest of the CDR3 is filled in from the germline J gene. V gene TRBV13-3 combines with J gene TRBJ2-3, with 7 bases matching TRBD1. The CDR3 spans 13 residues. In germline, CDR1 is NNHDY, CDR2 SYVADS. V was pared by 4 bases and J by 3 bases, with 2 bases of the junction left unmatched. The CDR3 is CASSSRGAETLYF. The sequenced CDR3 bases are TGTGCCAGCAGTTCCAGGGGGGCAGAA.

With regard to this clone: Gene labels here are mouse ones. The CDR3 end is not reached by the read, which stops 4 residues before it; the germline J gene fills it in. This chain joins TRBV2 and TRBJ1-2, with TRBD1 matching over 7 bases. V shed 1 base and J 0 bases; nucleotides not matched to a gene: 2. The CDR3 is 15 residues long. The germline V gene encodes CDR1 LGHNA and CDR2 YSYQKL. The CDR3 bases that were read are TGTGCCAGCAGCCAAGGGACAGGTCCAAACTCC. It specifies CASSQGTGPNS. The full CDR3 is CASSQGTGPNSDYTF.

This clone turned up a few times. Genes and germline come from the mouse. The observed sequence ends 4 residues before the CDR3 terminus, with the missing tail filled in from the germline J gene. The V and J genes are TRBV1 and TRBJ2-2; tentative D call: TRBD2 (6 bases). V shed 4 bases and J shed 6 bases, with 12 bases lying between them. CDR1 and CDR2 (germline): NSQYPW, LRSPGD (reference sequence). The CDR3 spans 14 residues. CDR3 DNA, as far as it was read: TGCACCTGCAGTGTGTTGGGGGAGGCCGGG. Protein sequence: CTCSVLGEAG. In full, the CDR3 reads CTCSVLGEAGQLYF.

Points on this clone: The gene names given are mouse names. The read finishes 4 residues shy of the CDR3 end, and the germline J gene is used to complete it. This chain joins TRBV17 and TRBJ2-2, with 10 bases identical to TRBD2. The trim removed 2 bases at V and 2 bases at J, leaving 5 bases unmatched. The CDR3 extends over 17 amino acids. Germline V gene lookup returns CDR1 MNHDT and CDR2 YYDKIL. This CDR3 reads CASSRLDWGPNTGQLYF. CDR3 bases read: TGTGCTAGCAGTAGATTGGACTGGGGGCCTAACACCGGG.

This clone has a handful of counts. Gene names and germline refer to mouse. The read ends 4 residues shy of where the CDR3 ends; the end is completed using the germline J gene. V gene TRBV19 combines with J gene TRBJ2-5; 10 nucleotides align to TRBD1. Per germline, CDR1 FNHDT and CDR2 SITEND (reference sequence). Unmatched junction bases numbered 3, after V lost 3 bases and J lost 2 bases. The CDR3 runs to 15 residues. CDR3 DNA (partial): TGTGCCAGCAGTACTCGGACAGGGGGCCAAGAC. Residues: CASSTRTGGQD. The whole CDR3 is CASSTRTGGQDTQYF.

This clone has only a few counts. Gene names follow the mouse nomenclature. Read data end 4 residues before the CDR3 end; the end is taken from the germline J gene. The chain uses TRBV13-1 and TRBJ2-5, with 7 bases identical to TRBD2. This CDR3 spans 13 amino acids. CDR1 is NSHNY and CDR2 is SYGAGN in the germline V gene. V gave up 6 bases and J gave up 2 bases; unmatched junction bases: 3. CDR3 sequence reads: CASTLGGQDTQYF. The part of the CDR3 DNA that was read is TGTGCCAGCACCTTGGGGGGCCAAGAC.

As to this clone: Genes here carry mouse names. The read terminates 4 residues ahead of where the CDR3 ends, so the germline J gene completes it. This chain uses TRBV5 with TRBJ2-3; D might be TRBD2 (7 bases). The V gene lost 0 bases and the J gene lost 3 bases, with 22 bases spanning the gap. This CDR3 region has 19 residues. Germline-derived CDR1 and CDR2 are LGHNA and YNLKQL (reference sequence). CDR3 sequence reads: CASSQDSWGQGDGAETLYF. The CDR3 DNA, read in part, is TGTGCCAGCAGCCAAGATTCCTGGGGGCAAGGGGACGGGGCAGAA.

A few counts support this clone. Gene and germline names: mouse. The CDR3 end falls 4 residues outside the read, so it is completed with the germline J gene. V is TRBV5 and J is TRBJ1-2, with D perhaps matching TRBD1 (6 bases). Germline loops: CDR1 LGHNA, CDR2 YNLKQL (reference sequence). The V and J ends lost 4 bases and 1 base respectively, with 7 bases between them. The CDR3 has 13 residues. CDR3 loop: CASSPGVNSDYTF. The covered CDR3 bases are TGTGCCAGCAGCCCAGGGGTAAACTCC.

On this clone: Mouse gene names apply. With the read ending 4 residues before the CDR3 end, the germline J gene is used to fill in that end. This sample also contains other DNA sequences that code for the same CDR3. V usage is TRBV13-1 and J usage is TRBJ2-1, with D uncertain. The V gene's germline CDR1 is NSHNY and CDR2 SYGAGN. V was pared by 1 base and J by 5 bases, with 4 bases between. The CDR3 runs 12 residues. CDR3 DNA, as far as it was read: TGTGCCAGCAGTGATAGGGATGCT. Protein: CASSDRDA. The whole CDR3 sequence reads CASSDRDAEQFF.

This clone was picked up many times. Mouse gene names and germline throughout. The read finishes 4 residues shy of the CDR3 end, and the germline J gene is used to complete it. Other DNA sequences from this sample encode an identical CDR3 as well. The V call is TRBV29, the J call TRBJ2-5; perhaps TRBD1 as D (6 bases). The CDR3 has 13 residues. CDR1 MSHET and CDR2 SYDVDS come from the germline V gene. CDR3 amino acids: CASSLGTKDTQYF. CDR3 DNA (partial): TGTGCTAGCAGTTTAGGGACAAAAGAC.

This clone was counted only a few times. Germline and genes here are mouse. Read sequence stops 4 residues before the CDR3 end, and the germline J gene provides the missing end. V gene TRBV5 combines with J gene TRBJ2-3; D is perhaps TRBD1 (7 bases). V was pared by 2 bases and J by 1 base, with 13 bases between. Germline V gene data show CDR1 as LGHNA and CDR2 as YNLKQL (reference sequence). The CDR3 extends over 16 amino acids. Here the CDR3 reads CASSQRGRPGAETLYF. The sequenced CDR3 bases are TGTGCCAGCAGCCAAAGGGGGCGGCCTGGTGCAGAA.

Of note for this clone: Genes here carry mouse names. Sequencing ends 4 residues short of the CDR3 end; the germline J gene provides the rest. The chain joins TRBV19 to TRBJ2-1; D might be TRBD1 (6 bases). The germline V gene encodes CDR1 FNHDT and CDR2 SITEND (reference sequence). Trimming took off 3 bases at V and 2 bases at J, with 6 bases between the two ends. There are 13 residues in the CDR3. This CDR3 is CASSNRDYAEQFF. The covered CDR3 bases are TGTGCCAGCAGTAACAGGGACTATGCT.

This clone showed up just a few times. Gene names and germline refer to mouse. Sequencing ends 4 residues short of the CDR3 end; the germline J gene provides the rest. The V gene is TRBV31, the J gene TRBJ2-3; D is ambiguous. This CDR3 is 15 amino acids long. Trimming pared 0 bases from V and 0 bases from J, leaving 10 bases between. Germline CDR1 reads GKSSPN; CDR2 reads SITVG. This CDR3 is CAWSLDGTSAETLYF. The part of the CDR3 DNA that was read is TGTGCCTGGAGTCTGGATGGCACTAGTGCAGAA.

This clone has just a few counts. Any gene name here is a mouse gene name. The CDR3 extends 4 residues past the end of the read, so its final part is completed from the germline J gene. The chain links TRBV5 to TRBJ2-3, with 7 bases that match TRBD2. The germline V gene has CDR1 LGHNA and CDR2 YNLKQL (reference sequence). The CDR3 has 15 amino acids. V was pared by 4 bases and J by 0 bases, with 4 bases of the junction left unmatched. CDR3 DNA (partial): TGTGCCAGCAGCCCCGACTGGGATAGTGCAGAA. Translating it yields CASSPDWDSAE. The full CDR3 reads CASSPDWDSAETLYF.

This clone occurred a few times. A much larger clone lies one base from this, so it may be a read error. The gene names here belong to mouse. Sequencing ends 4 residues short of the CDR3 end; the germline J gene provides the rest. The V call is TRBV3, the J call TRBJ1-1, with 11 bases matching TRBD1. V shed 6 bases and J 3 bases; nucleotides not matched to a gene: 3. The length of the CDR3 is 14 residues. In germline, CDR1 is SNHLY, CDR2 FYNGKV (reference sequence). The CDR3 loop reads CASRGTGGDTEVFF. The sequenced CDR3 bases are TGTGCCAGCAGGGGGACAGGGGGGGACACA.

Notes on this clone: The listed genes are named as in mouse. CDR3 sequence: CASSRGSETLYF. Partial CDR3 DNA: TGTGCCAGCAGTAGGGGTTCAGAA. The chain has TRBV19 and TRBJ2-3; D is unresolved. The read halts 4 residues ahead of the CDR3 end, with the missing end drawn from the germline J gene. The germline CDR1 and CDR2 sequences are FNHDT and SITEND (reference sequence). This CDR3 region has 12 residues. V was cut by 3 bases and J by 4 bases, with 6 bases left in between.

This clone was counted only a few times. Any gene name here is a mouse gene name. The read is 4 residues too short to cover the CDR3 end, so that end is filled in from the germline J gene. The J gene is TRBJ1-2, the V gene TRBV19; unclear D gene. The germline V and J ends were trimmed by 2 bases and 0 bases, with 8 bases remaining between them. This CDR3 comprises 14 residues. Germline V gives CDR1 FNHDT, CDR2 SITEND (reference sequence). Partial CDR3 DNA: TGTGCCAGCAGTATGAACAGAACAAACTCC. This encodes CASSMNRTNS. The full-length CDR3 reads as CASSMNRTNSDYTF.

This clone was seen a handful of times. The gene symbols are mouse symbols. Read data end 4 residues before the CDR3 end; the end is taken from the germline J gene. The V gene is TRBV13-2, the J gene TRBJ2-2, with TRBD2 matching 10 bases. The V gene's germline CDR1 is NNHNN and CDR2 SYGAGS (reference sequence). V lost 0 bases and J lost 3; bases outside the gene matches: 2. This CDR3 spans 16 amino acids. The CDR3 DNA, read in part, is TGTGCCAGCGGTGATGCTGGGGGGGCTGACACCGGG. Translation gives CASGDAGGADTG. The full CDR3 sequence reads CASGDAGGADTGQLYF.

Turning to this clone: This may come from a read error, since a much larger clone is one base off. Gene names follow the mouse nomenclature. The read stops 4 residues short of the end of the CDR3; the missing end is completed from the germline J gene. The rearrangement uses TRBV21 and TRBJ2-5, with D possibly being TRBD1 (6 bases). TRBV21 is flagged as an ORF with uncertain function. Trimming took 4 bases from V and 3 from J, leaving 8 bases between them. This CDR3 has 13 residues. The sequenced CDR3 bases are TGTGCTAGCAGTCCGGGACATCAAGAC. Translation: CASSPGHQD. The complete CDR3 sequence is CASSPGHQDTQYF.